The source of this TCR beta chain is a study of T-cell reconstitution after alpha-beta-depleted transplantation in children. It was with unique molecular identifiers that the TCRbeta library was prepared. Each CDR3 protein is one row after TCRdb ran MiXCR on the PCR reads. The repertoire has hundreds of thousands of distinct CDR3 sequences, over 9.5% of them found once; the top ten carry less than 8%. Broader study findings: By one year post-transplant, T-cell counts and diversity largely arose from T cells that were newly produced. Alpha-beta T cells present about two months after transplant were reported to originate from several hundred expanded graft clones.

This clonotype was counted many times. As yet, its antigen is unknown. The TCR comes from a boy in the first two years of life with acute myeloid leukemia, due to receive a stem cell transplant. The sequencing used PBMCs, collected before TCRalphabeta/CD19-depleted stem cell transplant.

CDR3 DNA sequence: TGCAGTGCTAGAGTTAGGACGGCCTACGAGCAGTACTTC. The encoded protein is CSARVRTAYEQYF. The rearrangement joins TRBV20-1 to TRBJ2-7; D gene unclear. The germline V and J ends were trimmed by 1 base and 2 bases, with 9 bases remaining between them. The CDR3 covers 13 residues. Looked up from germline, CDR1 is DFQATT and CDR2 is SNEGSKA (reference sequence).